What follows are 21 T cell receptor beta chains derived from one specimen sequenced in a study of OX40 agonist ivuxolimab in advanced cancers. The assay was immunoSEQ multiplex PCR, and TCRdb's table has in-frame clones only and misses some. The sample lists 24,000 or so clones, 79% occurring once. Material: CD4+ or CD8+ T cells sorted from blood, obtained in a trial of the OX40 agonist ivuxolimab. The receptor source for this set is an adult with an advanced solid tumor such as melanoma, head and neck, liver or kidney cancer.

This chain connects TRBV19 to TRBJ1-3; D gene ambiguous. The V end lost 6 bases, the J end lost 4 bases, and 7 bases lay between the germline ends. Germline CDR1 LNHDA, CDR2 SQIVND (reference sequence). The CDR3 is made up of 12 amino acids. In DNA form, the CDR3 reads TGTGCCAGTAGACTGAGAGGAAACACCATATATTTT. Residues: CASRLRGNTIYF.

This clone appeared a few times. The chain uses TRBV18 and TRBJ2-2, with D maybe TRBD1 (6 bases). V was shortened by 6 bases and J by 2 bases, with 13 bases between the two germline ends. Germline CDR1 and CDR2: KGHSH and LQKENI. The CDR3 consists of 15 residues. The CDR3 is CASSPDRLNTGELFF. DNA for the CDR3: TGTGCCAGCTCGCCCGACAGGCTCAACACCGGGGAGCTGTTTTTT.

This chain connects TRBV5-1 to TRBJ2-3; possible D gene TRBD2, 5 bases. The CDR3 spans 15 residues. Germline CDR1 and CDR2: SGHRS and YFSETQ. V lost 1 base, J lost 0 bases, and 9 bases lay in between. Here the CDR3 reads CASSLRGISTDTQYF. In DNA form, the CDR3 reads TGCGCCAGCAGCTTGCGAGGGATTAGCACAGATACGCAGTATTTT.

The table lists this clone with a few counts. The rearrangement joins TRBV7-9 to TRBJ2-1; 10 bases line up with TRBD2. The CDR3 is 15 amino acids. The germline V gene has CDR1 SEHNR and CDR2 FQNEAQ (reference sequence). Trimming at V came to 5 bases and at J to 8 bases, leaving 9 bases not matched to a gene. CDR3 region: CASSTAGGPFHEQFF. As DNA, the CDR3 is TGTGCCAGCAGCACAGCGGGGGGGCCTTTCCATGAGCAGTTCTTC.

This chain uses TRBV11-2 with TRBJ1-2; 8 positions agree with TRBD1. V gave up 1 base and J gave up 4 bases; unmatched junction bases: 5. Germline CDR1 is SGHAT and CDR2 is FQNNGV. CDR3 size: 15 residues. In DNA form, the CDR3 reads TGTGCCAGCAGCTTAGCAGGGGGCCGGCTCTATGGCTACACCTTC. It encodes CASSLAGGRLYGYTF.

This clone has just a few counts. The chain links TRBV30 to TRBJ1-4, with 10 bases lining up with TRBD1. V gave up 4 bases and J gave up 3 bases; unmatched junction bases: 8. This CDR3 contains 16 residues. Looked up from germline, CDR1 is GTSNPN and CDR2 is SVGIG (reference sequence). CDR3 residues: CAWTRQGARANEKLFF. The CDR3 bases are TGTGCCTGGACCCGACAGGGGGCTCGGGCTAATGAAAAACTGTTTTTT.

The rearrangement joins TRBV14 to TRBJ2-7, with TRBD1 matching over 8 bases. Germline trimming cut 4 bases from V and 1 base from J; bases unmatched to any gene: 3. The CDR3 covers 14 residues. Per germline, CDR1 SGHDN and CDR2 FVKESK. The CDR3 is CASSRQGKSYEQYF. The CDR3 region has the DNA TGTGCCAGCAGCCGACAGGGGAAATCCTACGAGCAGTACTTC.

The chain links TRBV5-8 to TRBJ2-3; perhaps TRBD1 as D (6 bases). The CDR3 length is 15 residues. From germline, CDR1 is SGHTS and CDR2 YDEGEE. V was pared by 2 bases and J by 3 bases, with 13 bases between. CDR3 bases: TGTGCCAGCAGCTTACAGGGTATTCTTACAGATACGCAGTATTTT. Protein product: CASSLQGILTDTQYF.

The sample holds one count of this clone. The rearrangement joins TRBV29-1 to TRBJ2-1, with TRBD2 matching over 7 bases. CDR1 SQVTM and CDR2 ANQGSEA come from the germline V gene. With 5 bases clipped from V and 3 bases from J, the junction kept 7 bases outside the gene matches. This CDR3 has 14 residues. The CDR3 sequence is CSVYGGGVYNEQFF. Written as DNA, the CDR3 is TGCAGCGTTTACGGCGGGGGAGTCTACAATGAGCAGTTCTTC.

This chain joins TRBV10-3 and TRBJ2-3; TRBD2 aligns across 11 bases. There are 15 residues in the CDR3. After removal of 10 bases from V and 6 bases from J, the junction contained 12 bases not matched to a gene. Germline assignment: CDR1 ENHRY and CDR2 SYGVKD. The CDR3 is CATRGVAGGPDTQYF. The CDR3 nucleotides read TGTGCCACCAGGGGGGTAGCGGGGGGGCCGGATACGCAGTATTTT.

This clone was detected once. The genes are TRBV18 and TRBJ2-5; D possibly corresponds to TRBD1 (6 bases). Germline V CDR1 and CDR2: KGHSH, LQKENI. Trimming cost V 3 bases and J 5 bases, with 16 bases left between them. The CDR3 is made up of 15 amino acids. Here the CDR3 reads CASSPFTGSEETQYF. The CDR3 DNA follows: TGTGCCAGCTCACCGTTTACAGGGTCTGAGGAGACCCAGTACTTC.

The J gene is TRBJ1-4, the V gene TRBV6-1; maybe TRBD1 (5 bases). This CDR3 region has 14 residues. Trimming removed 8 bases at V and 3 bases at J, with 13 bases between. The germline CDR1 and CDR2 sequences are MNHNS and SASEGT. CDR3 amino acids: CASGRQTSNEKLFF. CDR3 DNA: TGTGCCAGCGGTCGACAGACCTCTAATGAAAAACTGTTTTTT.

The chain has TRBV19 and TRBJ2-7; weak D call: TRBD2 (6 bases). CDR1 LNHDA and CDR2 SQIVND come from the germline V gene (reference sequence). V shed 3 bases and J shed 2 bases, with 11 bases lying between them. CDR3 length equals 14 residues. CDR3 DNA: TGTGCCAGTAGTATTGGAGGGGACCCCTACGAGCAGTACTTC. This encodes CASSIGGDPYEQYF. Looking up the rest from reference TRBV19 and TRBJ2-7 gives the full variable domain: DGGITQSPKYLFRKEGQNVTLSCEQNLNHDAMYWYRQDPGQGLRLIYYSQIVNDFQKGDIAEGYSVSREKKESFPLTVTSAQKNPTAFYLCASSIGGDPYEQYFGPGTRLTVT.

In its sample, this clone was seen once. The chain links TRBV2 to TRBJ2-1; 10 nucleotides match TRBD2. J lost 4 bases, V lost 7 bases, and 4 bases had no gene match. Germline CDR1 SNHLY, CDR2 FYNNEI. This CDR3 comprises 14 residues. DNA of the CDR3: TGTGCCAGCACCCTAGCGGGGGAGTACAATGAGCAGTTCTTC. The encoded protein is CASTLAGEYNEQFF.

The chain recombines TRBV19 with TRBJ2-7; TRBD1 is a possible D gene (5 bases). The V and J ends lost 4 bases and 4 bases respectively, with 11 bases between them. Germline CDR1 reads LNHDA; CDR2 reads SQIVND (reference sequence). The CDR3 sequence is 13 residues long. CDR3 region: CASSTTAKYEQYF. The CDR3 nucleotides read TGTGCCAGTAGTACGACAGCTAAATACGAGCAGTACTTC.

The chain carries TRBV10-3 and TRBJ1-4, with D perhaps TRBD1 (6 bases). V dropped 6 bases and J dropped 5 bases, with 10 bases sitting between them. This CDR3 has 13 amino acids. The germline V gene encodes CDR1 ENHRY and CDR2 SYGVKD. The CDR3 spells CAISRQVNEKLFF. The CDR3 nucleotides are TGTGCCATCAGCAGACAGGTCAATGAAAAACTGTTTTTT.

This clone was seen a handful of times. The V gene is TRBV4-2, the J gene TRBJ2-2; D remains ambiguous. This CDR3 comprises 16 residues. Trimming cost V 1 base and J 1 base, with 10 bases left between them. CDR1 is LGHNA, CDR2 YNFKEQ, per germline. Written as DNA, the CDR3 is TGTGCCAGCAGCCAAGTCCTGGCGAAGAACACCGGGGAGCTGTTTTTT. Residues: CASSQVLAKNTGELFF.

The chain employs TRBV9 and TRBJ1-6; TRBD1 is a possible D gene (6 bases). V lost 1 base to trimming and J lost 10 bases, with 12 bases between them. The V gene's germline CDR1 is SGDLS and CDR2 YYNGEE. This CDR3 is built from 14 residues. The CDR3 reads CASSVKAGESPLHF. The CDR3 DNA reads as TGTGCCAGCAGCGTAAAAGCAGGGGAGTCACCCCTCCACTTT.

This clone was found a few times. The chain recombines TRBV6-5 with TRBJ1-6; 7 nucleotides match TRBD1. Germline-derived CDR1 and CDR2 are MNHEY and SVGAGI. This CDR3 has 14 residues. Trimming removed 4 bases from V and 8 bases from J; junction bases left unmatched: 5. CDR3 protein: CASSSQGLYSPLHF. DNA of the CDR3: TGTGCCAGCAGTTCACAGGGGCTTTATTCACCCCTCCACTTT.

This chain uses TRBV4-2 with TRBJ2-1; 7 bases agree with TRBD1. With V trimmed by 0 bases and J by 4 bases, 6 bases remained unmatched. CDR3 length equals 16 residues. CDR1 is LGHNA and CDR2 is YNFKEQ in the germline V gene. Here the CDR3 DNA reads TGTGCCAGCAGCCAAGATCCGCCAGGGGGTTACAATGAGCAGTTCTTC. Amino acid sequence: CASSQDPPGGYNEQFF.

The genes are TRBV7-3 and TRBJ1-2, with 9 nucleotides matching TRBD1. The V gene's germline CDR1 is SGHTA and CDR2 FQGTGA. CDR3 length equals 13 residues. Trimming cost V 5 bases and J 7 bases; bases outside gene matches: 5. Written as DNA, the CDR3 is TGTGCCAGCAGCGTTACAGGGGGCGGTGGCTACACCTTC. Translation gives CASSVTGGGGYTF.